These 12 T cell receptor beta chains share one sample of origin, sequenced in a study of regulatory T cells in long-lasting Graves disease. For TCR beta, libraries came from iRepertoire HTBI primers and Arm-PCR of CDR3 regions. From the multiplex PCR reads, TCRdb called clonotypes with MiXCR, one entry per CDR3 protein. The sample yields 450,000 or so distinct CDR3 sequences, about 20% seen once. Documented time point: persistent/refractory GD, antithyroid drugs over 5 years with positive TRAb. TCR sequences were obtained from RNA taken from PBMCs. The sample consisted of peripheral blood mononuclear cells (PBMCs), taken when the disease was refractory, from a patient treated with antithyroid drugs. Receptor source: a female donor with Graves disease.

This clonotype was counted between two and nine times. The V gene is TRBV14, the J gene TRBJ1-1, with D unresolved. This CDR3 has 15 amino acids. Germline V gene lookup returns CDR1 SGHDN and CDR2 FVKESK. V gave up 4 bases and J gave up 3 bases, with 15 bases separating them. The CDR3 loop is CASSPWEDGDTEAFF. The CDR3 DNA reads TGTGCCAGCAGCCCCTGGGAGGACGGGGACACTGAAGCTTTCTTT.

This clonotype was seen repeatedly, ten times or more. The chain has TRBV2 and TRBJ1-5; no clear D. The V end was cut by 6 bases, the J end by 0 bases, with 9 bases between. CDR1 is SNHLY and CDR2 is FYNNEI in the germline V gene. The CDR3 is made up of 14 amino acids. This CDR3 is CASRSGHSNQPQHF. CDR3 DNA sequence: TGTGCCAGCAGGAGCGGTCATAGCAATCAGCCCCAGCATTTT.

There are a few counts of this clonotype. The J gene is TRBJ2-5, the V gene TRBV24-1; D gene unclear. CDR1 and CDR2 from the germline V gene are KGHDR and SFDVKD. There are 16 residues in the CDR3. Trimming removed 2 bases at V and 4 bases at J, with 16 bases between. CDR3 DNA: TGTGCCACCAGTGATTCACGACAATTTTGGGGAGAGACCCAGTACTTC. Translating gives CATSDSRQFWGETQYF.

As to this clonotype: The junction and the germline gene differ at one end; a read error may be behind it. V gene TRBV5-1 combines with J gene TRBJ2-4; 7 bases are a match to TRBD2. Per the germline V gene, CDR1 is SGHRS and CDR2 is YFSETQ. CDR3 length: 14 amino acids. The CDR3 DNA is TGCACCAGCAGCTCGGGGACTACGGGAAACATTCAGTACTTC. The encoded protein is CTSSSGTTGNIQYF.

This clonotype was seen repeatedly, ten times or more. The chain has TRBV6-1 and TRBJ2-7; 12 nucleotides align to TRBD2. There are 16 residues in the CDR3. V was clipped by 7 bases and J by 1 base; unmatched bases: 8. The germline V gene encodes CDR1 MNHNS and CDR2 SASEGT. The CDR3 sequence: CASTPIGTSGSYEQYF. The CDR3 DNA sequence: TGTGCCAGCACCCCCATCGGGACTAGCGGGTCCTACGAGCAGTACTTC.

This clonotype was seen once. The gene calls are TRBV4-1 and TRBJ1-2; D is perhaps TRBD1 (6 bases). The CDR3 consists of 14 residues. Looked up from germline, CDR1 is MGHRA and CDR2 is YSYEKL. Trimming shortened V by 0 bases and J by 8 bases, and 13 bases separated the two germline ends. CDR3 sequence (DNA): TGCGCCAGCAGCCAAGACCGGGGAGACAGGGGCTACACCTTC. The encoded protein is CASSQDRGDRGYTF.

The rearrangement links TRBV6-9 to TRBJ2-1; no firm D call. Germline CDR1 is MNHGY and CDR2 is SVAAGI. The CDR3 consists of 14 residues. Trimming took off 3 bases at V and 2 bases at J, with 8 bases between the two ends. The DNA for the CDR3 is TGTGCCAGCAGTTACCGAACTGCCTACAATGAGCAGTTCTTC. Translation: CASSYRTAYNEQFF.

The CDR3 DNA sequence: TGTGCCAGCAGCCCTGGTAGGGCAGATGGCTACACCTTC. Protein product: CASSPGRADGYTF. The chain is built from TRBV6-1 and TRBJ1-2; D unclear. Looked up from germline, CDR1 is MNHNS and CDR2 is SASEGT. Trimming cost V 6 bases and J 6 bases, with 14 bases left between them. The CDR3 has 13 amino acids.

The chain joins TRBV2 to TRBJ2-4, with D perhaps TRBD2 (5 bases). Germline V gene data show CDR1 as SNHLY and CDR2 as FYNNEI. CDR3 size: 12 residues. The V and J ends lost 11 bases and 8 bases respectively, with 16 bases between them. CDR3 coding DNA: TGTGCCTCTCAGAGGGAAACTTACATTCAGTACTTC. As protein: CASQRETYIQYF.

This chain uses TRBV7-6 with TRBJ2-1, with 11 bases matching TRBD2. The CDR3 runs to 15 residues. Germline V CDR1 and CDR2: SGHVS, FNYEAQ. The V and J ends lost 1 base and 9 bases, in that order; junction bases with no gene match: 5. The CDR3 sequence: CASSLGASGGFEQFF. CDR3 in DNA: TGTGCCAGCAGCTTAGGGGCTAGCGGGGGGTTTGAGCAGTTCTTC.

In this sample, this clonotype turned up many times. The chain employs TRBV28 and TRBJ1-2; 10 bases are a match to TRBD1. The CDR3 totals 14 residues. V lost 6 bases and J lost 8; bases outside the gene matches: 9. CDR1 and CDR2 (germline): MDHEN, SYDVKM. The CDR3: CASRTGQGVRGYTF. For the CDR3, the DNA is TGTGCCAGCAGAACCGGACAGGGGGTGAGGGGCTACACCTTC.

J is TRBJ1-1 and V is TRBV2; D ambiguous. CDR1 is SNHLY, CDR2 FYNNEI, per germline. The ends were cut back, 6 bases at V and 3 bases at J, with 14 bases in the middle. The CDR3 has 14 amino acids. CDR3: CASSLHLGYTEAFF. The CDR3 DNA reads as TGTGCCAGCAGCTTACATCTGGGGTACACTGAAGCTTTCTTT.